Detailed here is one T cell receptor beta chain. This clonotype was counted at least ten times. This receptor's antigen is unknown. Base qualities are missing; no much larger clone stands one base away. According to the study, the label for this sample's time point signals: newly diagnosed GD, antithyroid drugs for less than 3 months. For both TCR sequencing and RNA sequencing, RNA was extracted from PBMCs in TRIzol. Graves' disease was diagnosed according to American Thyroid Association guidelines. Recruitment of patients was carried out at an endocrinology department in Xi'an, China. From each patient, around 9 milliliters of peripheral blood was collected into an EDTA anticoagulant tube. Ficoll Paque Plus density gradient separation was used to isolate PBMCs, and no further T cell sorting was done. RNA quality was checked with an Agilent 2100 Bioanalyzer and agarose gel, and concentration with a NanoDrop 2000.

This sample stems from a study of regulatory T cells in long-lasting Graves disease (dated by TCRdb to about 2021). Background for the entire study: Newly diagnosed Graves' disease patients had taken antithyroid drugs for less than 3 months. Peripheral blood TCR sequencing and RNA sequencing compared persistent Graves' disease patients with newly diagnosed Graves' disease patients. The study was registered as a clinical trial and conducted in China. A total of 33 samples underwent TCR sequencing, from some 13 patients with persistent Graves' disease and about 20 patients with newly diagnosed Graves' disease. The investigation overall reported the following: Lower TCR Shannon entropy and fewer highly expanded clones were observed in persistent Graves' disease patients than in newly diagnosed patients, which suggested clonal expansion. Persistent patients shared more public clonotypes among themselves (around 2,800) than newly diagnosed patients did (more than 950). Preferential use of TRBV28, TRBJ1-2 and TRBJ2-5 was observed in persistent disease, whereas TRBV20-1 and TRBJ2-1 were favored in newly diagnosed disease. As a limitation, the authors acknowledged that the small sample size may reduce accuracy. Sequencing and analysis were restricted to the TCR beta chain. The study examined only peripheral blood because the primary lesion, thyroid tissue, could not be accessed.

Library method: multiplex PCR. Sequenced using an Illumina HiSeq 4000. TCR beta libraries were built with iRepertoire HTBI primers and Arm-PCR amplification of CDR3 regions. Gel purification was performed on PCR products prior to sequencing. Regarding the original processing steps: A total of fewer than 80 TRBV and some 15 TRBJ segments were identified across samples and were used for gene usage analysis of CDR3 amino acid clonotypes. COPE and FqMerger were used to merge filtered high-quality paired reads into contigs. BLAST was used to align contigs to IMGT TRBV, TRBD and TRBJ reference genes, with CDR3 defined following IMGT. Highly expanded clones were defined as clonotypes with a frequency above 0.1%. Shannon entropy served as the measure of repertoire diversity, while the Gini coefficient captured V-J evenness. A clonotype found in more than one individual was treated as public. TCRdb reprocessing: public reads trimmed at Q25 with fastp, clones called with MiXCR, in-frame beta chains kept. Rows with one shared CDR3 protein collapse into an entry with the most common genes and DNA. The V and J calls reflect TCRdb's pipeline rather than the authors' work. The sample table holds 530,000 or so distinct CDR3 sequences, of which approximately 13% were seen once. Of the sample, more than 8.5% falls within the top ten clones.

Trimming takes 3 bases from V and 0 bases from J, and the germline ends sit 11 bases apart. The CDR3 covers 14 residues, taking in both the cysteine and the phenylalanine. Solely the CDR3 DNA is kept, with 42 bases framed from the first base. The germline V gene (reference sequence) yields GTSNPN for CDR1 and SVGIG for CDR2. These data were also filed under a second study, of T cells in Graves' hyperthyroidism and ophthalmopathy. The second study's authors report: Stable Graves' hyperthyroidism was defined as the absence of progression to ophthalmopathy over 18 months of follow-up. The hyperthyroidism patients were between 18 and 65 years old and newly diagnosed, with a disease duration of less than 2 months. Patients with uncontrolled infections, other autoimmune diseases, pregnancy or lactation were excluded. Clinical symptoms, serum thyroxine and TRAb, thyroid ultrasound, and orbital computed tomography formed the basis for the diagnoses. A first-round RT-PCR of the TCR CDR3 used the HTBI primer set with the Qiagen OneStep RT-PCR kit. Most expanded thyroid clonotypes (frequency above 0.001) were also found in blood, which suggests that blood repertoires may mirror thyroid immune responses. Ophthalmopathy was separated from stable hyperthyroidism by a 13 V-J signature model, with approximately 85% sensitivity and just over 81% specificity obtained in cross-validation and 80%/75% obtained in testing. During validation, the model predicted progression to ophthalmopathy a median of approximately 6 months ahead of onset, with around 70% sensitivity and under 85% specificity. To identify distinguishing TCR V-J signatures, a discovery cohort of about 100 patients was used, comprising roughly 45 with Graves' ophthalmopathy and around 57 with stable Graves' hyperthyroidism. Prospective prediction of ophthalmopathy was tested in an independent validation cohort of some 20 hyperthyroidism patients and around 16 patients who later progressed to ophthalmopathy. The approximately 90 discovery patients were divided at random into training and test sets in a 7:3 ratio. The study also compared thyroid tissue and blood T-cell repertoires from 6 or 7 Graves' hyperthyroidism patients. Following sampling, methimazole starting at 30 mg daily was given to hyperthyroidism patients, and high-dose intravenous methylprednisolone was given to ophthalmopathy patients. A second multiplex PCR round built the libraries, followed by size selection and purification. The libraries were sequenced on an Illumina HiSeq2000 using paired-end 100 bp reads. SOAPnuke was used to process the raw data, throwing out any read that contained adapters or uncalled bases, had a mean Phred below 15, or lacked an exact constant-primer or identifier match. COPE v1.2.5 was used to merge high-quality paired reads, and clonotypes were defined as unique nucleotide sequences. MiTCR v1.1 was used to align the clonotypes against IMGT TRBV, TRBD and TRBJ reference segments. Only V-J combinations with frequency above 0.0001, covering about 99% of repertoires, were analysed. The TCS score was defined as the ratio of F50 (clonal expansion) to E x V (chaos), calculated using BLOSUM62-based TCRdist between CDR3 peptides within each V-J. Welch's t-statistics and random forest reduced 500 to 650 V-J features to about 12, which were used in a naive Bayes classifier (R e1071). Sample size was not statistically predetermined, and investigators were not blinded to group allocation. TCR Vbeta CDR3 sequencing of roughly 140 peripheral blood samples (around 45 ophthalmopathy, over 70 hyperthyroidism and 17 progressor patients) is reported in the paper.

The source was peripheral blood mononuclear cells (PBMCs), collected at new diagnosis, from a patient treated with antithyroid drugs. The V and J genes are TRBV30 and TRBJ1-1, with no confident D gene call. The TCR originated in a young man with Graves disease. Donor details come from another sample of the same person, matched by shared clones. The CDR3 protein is CAWRFNSVNTEAFF. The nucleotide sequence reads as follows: TGTGCCTGGAGGTTTAACAGTGTGAACACTGAAGCTTTCTTT. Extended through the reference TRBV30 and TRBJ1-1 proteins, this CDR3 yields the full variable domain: SQTIHQWPATLVQPVGSPLSLECTVEGTSNPNLYWYRQAAGRGLQLLFYSVGIGQISSEVPQNLSASRPQDRQFILSSKKLLLSDSGFYLCAWRFNSVNTEAFFGQGTRLTVV.